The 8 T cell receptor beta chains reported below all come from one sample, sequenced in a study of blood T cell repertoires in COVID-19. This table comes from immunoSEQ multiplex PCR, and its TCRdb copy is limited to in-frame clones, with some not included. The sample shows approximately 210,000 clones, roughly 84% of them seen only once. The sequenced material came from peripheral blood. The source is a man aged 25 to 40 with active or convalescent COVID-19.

The CDR3 DNA reads as TGTGCCAGCAGTCCTCAGGGGCCCACAGATACGCAGTATTTT. It yields the protein CASSPQGPTDTQYF. V gene TRBV2 combines with J gene TRBJ2-3, with a tentative D call TRBD1 (6 bases). Between the trimmed V and J ends, which lost 5 bases and 2 bases, there was a span of 11 bases. The CDR3 contains 14 residues. The germline CDR1 and CDR2 sequences are SNHLY and FYNNEI. The full variable domain, completed using reference TRBV2 and TRBJ2-3, is EPEVTQTPSHQVTQMGQEVILRCVPISNHLYFYWYRQILGQKVEFLVSFYNNEISEKSEIFDDQFSVERPDGSNFTLKIRSTKLEDSAMYFCASSPQGPTDTQYFGPGTRLTVL.

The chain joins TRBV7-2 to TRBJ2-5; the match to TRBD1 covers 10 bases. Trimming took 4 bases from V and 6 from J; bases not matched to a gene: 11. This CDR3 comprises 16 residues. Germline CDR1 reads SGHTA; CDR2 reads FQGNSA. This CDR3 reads CASSSLGGQGSKTQYF. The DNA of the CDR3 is TGTGCCAGCAGCTCTCTAGGGGGACAGGGGTCGAAGACCCAGTACTTC.

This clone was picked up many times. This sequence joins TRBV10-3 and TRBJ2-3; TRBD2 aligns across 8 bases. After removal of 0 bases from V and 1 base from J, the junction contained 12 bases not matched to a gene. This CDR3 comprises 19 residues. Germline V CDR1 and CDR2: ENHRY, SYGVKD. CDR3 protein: CAISESLTGTSRGTDTQYF. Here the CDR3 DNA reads TGTGCCATCAGTGAGTCATTGACCGGGACTAGTCGTGGCACAGATACGCAGTATTTT.

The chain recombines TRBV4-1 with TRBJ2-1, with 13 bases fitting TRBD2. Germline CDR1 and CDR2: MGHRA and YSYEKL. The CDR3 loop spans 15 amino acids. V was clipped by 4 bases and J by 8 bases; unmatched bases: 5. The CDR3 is CASSRTSGGAYEQFF. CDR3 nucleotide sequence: TGCGCCAGCAGCCGCACTAGCGGGGGGGCCTATGAGCAGTTCTTC.

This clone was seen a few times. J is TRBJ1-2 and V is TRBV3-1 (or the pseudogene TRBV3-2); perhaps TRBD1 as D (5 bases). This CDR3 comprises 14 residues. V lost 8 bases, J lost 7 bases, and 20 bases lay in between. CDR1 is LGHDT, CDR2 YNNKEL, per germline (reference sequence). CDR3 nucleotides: TGTGCCAGCTCCCCGACAGAGCCGCGTGCTGGCTACACCTTC. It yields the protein CASSPTEPRAGYTF.

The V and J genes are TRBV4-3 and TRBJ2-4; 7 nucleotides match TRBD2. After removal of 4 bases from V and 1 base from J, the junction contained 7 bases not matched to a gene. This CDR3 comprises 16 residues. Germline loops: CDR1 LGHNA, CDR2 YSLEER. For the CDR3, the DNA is TGCGCCAGCAGCCCGCCTTTGCGGGGGGCCAAAAACATTCAGTACTTC. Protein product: CASSPPLRGAKNIQYF.

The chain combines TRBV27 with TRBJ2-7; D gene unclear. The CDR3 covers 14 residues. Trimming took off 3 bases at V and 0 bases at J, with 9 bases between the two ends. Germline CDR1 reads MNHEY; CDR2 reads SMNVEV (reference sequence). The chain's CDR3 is CASSLTSDSYEQYF. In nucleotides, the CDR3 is TGTGCCAGCAGTTTGACGAGCGACTCCTACGAGCAGTACTTC.

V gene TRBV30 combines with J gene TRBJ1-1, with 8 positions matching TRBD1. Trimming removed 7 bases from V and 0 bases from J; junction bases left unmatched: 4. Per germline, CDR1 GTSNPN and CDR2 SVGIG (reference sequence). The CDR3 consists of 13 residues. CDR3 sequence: CASGQGLNTEAFF. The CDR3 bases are TGTGCCTCCGGACAGGGACTGAACACTGAAGCTTTCTTT.